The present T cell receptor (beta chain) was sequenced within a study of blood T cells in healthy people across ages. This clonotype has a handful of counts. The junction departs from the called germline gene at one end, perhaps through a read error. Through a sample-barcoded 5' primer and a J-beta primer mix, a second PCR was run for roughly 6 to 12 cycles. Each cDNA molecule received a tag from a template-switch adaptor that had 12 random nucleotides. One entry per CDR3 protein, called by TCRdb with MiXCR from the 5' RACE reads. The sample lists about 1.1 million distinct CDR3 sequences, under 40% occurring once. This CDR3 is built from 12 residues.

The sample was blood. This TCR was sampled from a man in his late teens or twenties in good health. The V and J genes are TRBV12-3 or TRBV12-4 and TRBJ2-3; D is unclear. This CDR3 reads CAGSFIKDTQYF. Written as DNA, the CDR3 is TGTGCCGGCAGTTTTATTAAGGATACGCAGTATTTT.